This T cell receptor beta chain was recorded in a study of neurological immune-mediated disorders. For the study at large: The multiple sclerosis group of approximately 35 included approximately 30 relapsing-remitting and 3 secondary progressive patients.

MiXCR, run by TCRdb on the 5' RACE reads, gives a single entry per CDR3 protein. Of tens of thousands of distinct CDR3 sequences listed, 3% to 4.5% are singletons. Ten or more counts support this clonotype. Its antigen is as yet unknown. General study findings and limits: Private repertoires in all groups were suggested by the absence of shared CDR3 amino acid sequences among expanded clones across subjects. Multiple sclerosis, the disease with the least TCR clonal expansion, fell below healthy controls, whereas HTLV-1-associated myelopathy showed the most. There was no clinical or MRI feature that was associated with the multiple sclerosis repertoire cluster.

The CDR3 sequence is 14 residues long. The germline V and J ends were trimmed by 5 bases and 7 bases, with 12 bases remaining between them. The V gene's germline CDR1 is MDHEN and CDR2 SYDVKM. This sequence joins TRBV28 and TRBJ1-6; D uncertain. This clonotype was obtained from a man aged 55 to 70 with multiple sclerosis. Material for sequencing was PBMCs. This CDR3 is CASSAGVGNSPLHF. In DNA form, the CDR3 reads TGTGCCAGCAGTGCAGGTGTTGGGAATTCACCCCTCCACTTT.